Listed below are T cell receptor beta chains from one sample, sequenced in a study of T cells in Graves' hyperthyroidism and ophthalmopathy. MiXCR, applied by TCRdb to the multiplex PCR reads, yields one record per CDR3 protein. The table has about 400,000 distinct CDR3 sequences, 14% to 15% seen once. Sequenced input: blood. The receptors come from a man aged 18 to 29 with Graves' ophthalmopathy. Both conserved end residues are part of each CDR3. A D gene is named only where the DNA matches it firmly. Where a row states a size, it is once, few, many or the class of an expanded clone; other rows omit it.

abundance,d_gene,v_gene,j_gene,CDR3aa,CDR3nt
-,TRBD2,TRBV10-1,TRBJ2-3,CASRGGGPTDTQYF,TGCGCCAGCCGGGGGGGGGGGCCCACAGATACGCAGTATTTT
many,-,TRBV18,TRBJ1-1,CASSDGANTEAFF,TGTGCCAGCTCAGACGGGGCCAACACTGAAGCTTTCTTT
many,-,TRBV7-2,TRBJ1-6,CASSLSWVRSAYNSPLHF,TGTGCCAGCAGCTTATCATGGGTGAGGAGCGCCTATAATTCACCCCTCCACTTT
many,-,TRBV6-5,TRBJ2-1,CASSYTGREIRNEQFF,TGTGCCAGCAGTTACACTGGACGAGAAATACGCAATGAGCAGTTCTTC
few,-,TRBV19,TRBJ2-7,CASSNRDNLYEQYF,TGTGCCAGTAGTAACCGGGACAACCTCTACGAGCAGTACTTC
-,TRBD2,TRBV24-1,TRBJ2-1,CATSDLGLAGYNEQFF,TGTGCCACCAGTGATCTAGGCCTAGCGGGCTACAATGAGCAGTTCTTC
many,TRBD2,TRBV20-1,TRBJ2-5,CSARVLAGNGETQYF,TGCAGTGCTAGAGTGCTAGCGGGTAATGGAGAGACCCAGTACTTC
few,-,TRBV4-1,TRBJ2-3,CASSHLAGSSPDTQYF,TGCGCCAGCAGCCACCTCGCTGGAAGTAGCCCAGATACGCAGTATTTT
-,-,TRBV20-1,TRBJ2-5,CSARALAETQYF,TGCAGTGCTAGGGCACTGGCAGAGACCCAGTACTTC
-,-,TRBV6-1,TRBJ1-2,CASSLTVLYGYTF,TGTGCCAGCAGTCTAACAGTTCTCTATGGCTACACCTTC
-,-,TRBV11-2,TRBJ2-4,CASSLLRGRAKNIQYF,TGTGCCAGCAGCTTACTGCGGGGCAGGGCCAAAAACATTCAGTACTTC
many,-,TRBV6-2/TRBV6-3,TRBJ2-6,CASSRESSGANVLTF,TGTGCCAGCAGCAGGGAGAGCTCTGGGGCCAACGTCCTGACTTTC
-,TRBD1,TRBV9,TRBJ1-1,CASSAPGTGGRGTEAFF,TGTGCCAGCAGCGCACCCGGGACAGGGGGCAGGGGGACTGAAGCTTTCTTT
few,TRBD1,TRBV7-9,TRBJ1-3,CASNHPGTVSGNTIYF,TGTGCCAGCAACCACCCCGGGACAGTCTCTGGAAACACCATATATTTT
many,-,TRBV4-1,TRBJ2-7,CASSQEDPLYEQYF,TGCGCCAGCAGCCAAGAGGACCCGCTCTACGAGCAGTACTTC
few,-,TRBV5-1,TRBJ2-7,CASSLYGDGTYEQYF,TGCGCCAGCAGCTTGTACGGGGACGGAACCTACGAGCAGTACTTC
few,-,TRBV5-8,TRBJ2-5,CASSLGQGGYQETQYF,TGTGCCAGCAGCTTAGGTCAGGGTGGGTACCAAGAGACCCAGTACTTC
many,-,TRBV5-1,TRBJ2-1,CASSPNLVGGEQFF,TGCGCCAGCAGCCCAAATCTCGTCGGGGGAGAGCAGTTCTTC
many,TRBD1,TRBV27,TRBJ2-7,CASSDRGDEQYF,TGTGCCAGCAGCGACAGGGGAGACGAGCAGTACTTC
many,-,TRBV3-1,TRBJ1-2,CASLSGYGYTF,TGTGCCAGTCTGAGTGGGTATGGCTACACCTTC
few,-,TRBV29-1,TRBJ1-2,CSVEGRTASYGYTF,TGCAGCGTTGAGGGAAGGACGGCGTCATATGGCTACACCTTC
many,TRBD2,TRBV2,TRBJ2-5,CASRPLAGGPETQYF,TGTGCCAGCAGACCCCTGGCGGGGGGTCCGGAGACCCAGTACTTC
many,-,TRBV7-2,TRBJ2-7,CASTLGGTAYEQYF,TGTGCCAGCACCCTAGGCGGGACAGCCTACGAGCAGTACTTC
few,-,TRBV7-6,TRBJ1-3,CASSDLRSSGNTIYF,TGTGCCAGCAGCGACCTACGCTCTTCTGGAAACACCATATATTTT
-,-,TRBV2,TRBJ1-4,CASSATGPNEKLFF,TGTGCCAGCAGTGCCACAGGGCCTAATGAAAAACTGTTTTTT
few,TRBD2,TRBV4-2,TRBJ2-2,CASSQDSSGVDPTGELFF,TGTGCCAGCAGCCAAGATTCTAGCGGGGTTGATCCCACCGGGGAGCTGTTTTTT
many,TRBD2,TRBV10-2,TRBJ2-7,CASIEDPAGAYEQYF,TGCGCCAGCATTGAGGACCCAGCGGGAGCCTACGAGCAGTACTTC
-,TRBD1,TRBV3-1,TRBJ2-1,CASSHPGGAEKLGPYNEQFF,TGTGCCAGCAGCCACCCAGGGGGCGCGGAGAAGCTCGGCCCCTACAATGAGCAGTTCTTC
-,TRBD2,TRBV15,TRBJ2-7,CATRGASGSSSYEQYF,TGTGCCACCAGGGGGGCTAGCGGGTCCTCCTCCTACGAGCAGTACTTC